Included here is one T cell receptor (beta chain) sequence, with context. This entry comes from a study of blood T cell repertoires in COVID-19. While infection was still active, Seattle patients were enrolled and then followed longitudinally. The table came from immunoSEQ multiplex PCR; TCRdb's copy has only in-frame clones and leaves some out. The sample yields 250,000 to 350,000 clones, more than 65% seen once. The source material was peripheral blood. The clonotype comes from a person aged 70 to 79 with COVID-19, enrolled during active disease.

The CDR3 sequence is CASSVLSFNTGELFF. The CDR3, as DNA: TGTGCCAGCAGCGTTCTATCTTTTAACACCGGGGAGCTGTTTTTT. The chain is built from TRBV9 and TRBJ2-2, with D hard to call. This CDR3 comprises 15 residues. Germline V gene lookup returns CDR1 SGDLS and CDR2 YYNGEE. Trimming shortened V by 2 bases and J by 2 bases, and 10 bases separated the two germline ends.